A single T cell receptor beta chain is shown here with its context. Its target antigen remains unknown. Per-base qualities were not stored, and no clone one base away is much larger. This entry belongs to a study of cytomegalovirus exposure and HLA in healthy donors listed by TCRdb under 2017. Study-level background: An earlier analysis of roughly 610 of the donors reported over 250 Gb of sequence data and roughly 120 million unique TCR beta sequences obtained from about 179 million T cells. Approximately 310 gigabases of sequencing data and tens of millions of unique TCR sequences were included in an early release covering around 600 HLA-typed donors. Of the approximately 370 genotyped donors, 65% to 90% were placed in the genetic ancestry cluster associated with self-reported Caucasian donors. The study aimed to test whether cataloging public T cell receptors could reveal signatures of past pathogen exposure. The T cell repertoires of 666 subjects were profiled by immunosequencing and related to cytomegalovirus serostatus. Besides the first cohort of roughly 660 subjects, a separate validation cohort made up of 95 to 150 different subjects was used. High-throughput TCR immunosequencing, statistical association of individual TCRs with disease status, and machine learning were combined to predict cytomegalovirus infection status. In a later analysis, previously published TCR beta repertoires from several hundred donors were re-analyzed and high-resolution HLA genotyping was added so that TCR occurrence patterns could be studied. Rather than drawing on any new phenotypic data, the later analysis identified candidate immune exposures from TCR beta sequences and the way those sequences occurred across donors. In an earlier analysis of 550 to 700 of the donors, high-throughput TCR beta sequencing was used to judge whether each TCR beta V gene segment behaved as functional or pseudogenic. Donor age, sex, ethnicity and CMV serostatus were compiled alongside the repertoire data. A later genetic analysis used genome-wide SNP genotypes for about 55% of the 666 donors, treating that subset as a discovery cohort. All discovery cohort repertoires had been generated on a single sequencing platform. Class I and class II HLA loci were covered by the typing at four-digit resolution. Typing coverage differed by locus: A, B, C, DRB1 and DQB1 were typed in about 620-640 donors, DQA1 in about 500, DPA1 in around 610, and DPB1 in just under 490. Roughly five DR-DQ haplotypes were handled as single units for association and clustering because linkage in the cohort was strong. Across 300 to 400 genotyped donors of the cohort, an average of about 220,000 unique TCR beta nucleotide sequences per donor were sequenced, and around 20% of those sequences were non-productive. The paper's findings and limits, for the study overall: A cluster of highly shared sequence variants was judged likely to represent a technical artifact of the sequencing pipeline. Cytomegalovirus status was reported to be diagnosed by the classifier with high specificity and sensitivity in both the original and validation cohorts. In vitro tests confirmed that a few of the cytomegalovirus-associated TCR beta chains recognize cytomegalovirus antigens. Across donors, most TCR sequences were observed very rarely, whereas some public TCRs were present in many individuals. Several of the top co-occurrence clusters appeared to be linked to parvovirus B19, influenza, CMV and Epstein-Barr virus, according to a later analysis. Sequencing depth was assumed to be roughly uniform across donors in the presence/absence analyses, though that assumption may not hold. When HLA alleles, especially DR and DQ, strongly co-occurred, attributing TCR associations to individual alleles was difficult. In a later analysis, HLA-associated TCR beta chains were found to be more clonally expanded and to have lower generation probabilities than equally common non-associated chains. In a later analysis, most CMV-associated TCR beta chains were found to appear HLA-restricted, with HLA associations seemingly driven largely by CMV exposure. A later genetic analysis reported fewer N-insertions in productive TCRs among donors in an Asian-associated ancestry cluster than the 666-donor mean. An association between a missense DCLRE1C variant and V-gene and J-gene trimming of TCR beta chains was found in a later genetic analysis and replicated in an independent cohort. The study listed around 160 TCR beta chains as associated with cytomegalovirus. The 87-base-pair reads could not distinguish some IMGT-functional V segments, including TRBV6-2 and TRBV6-3, so those segments were excluded. According to the authors, the approach could potentially be generalized to other disease states and immunological phenotypes. A later analysis found that TCR association rates varied across HLA loci, with DRB1 alleles showing the most associated TCRs and HLA-C alleles the fewest. HLA typing was unavailable for some donors at each locus, so association tests used only the typed subset. At a false discovery rate of 0.05, a later analysis linked around 15,000 TCR beta sequences to specific HLA alleles. Only TCR beta chains were sequenced in this cohort, and the absence of alpha or paired-chain data limited detectable features. Because counts were too low, about 18 rarely observed V segments, including chromosome 9 orphons, were excluded from the earlier analysis of roughly 580 of the donors. The only immune exposure information available for the cohort was CMV serostatus. In an earlier analysis of over 550 of the donors, most TCR beta V segments were observed in productive rearrangements about 87% or about 30% of the time, broadly matching IMGT annotations. A further reported finding was that TCR beta sequences accurately predicted the HLA-A and HLA-B alleles for most subjects in the first cohort. Linkage disequilibrium might explain the correlated functional status among segregating V segments, but an unknown experimental factor could not be ruled out.

The cohort comprised approximately 700 healthy bone marrow donors. At the time of sampling, all cohort members were nominally healthy, though unrecorded immune exposures were likely present. The donor was CMV seronegative and belonged to the group of around 350 seronegative cohort members. Every donor gave a peripheral blood sample, and the peripheral blood mononuclear cells from that sample were used for TCR beta sequencing. Genomic DNA extraction from the blood cell samples was performed with the Qiagen DNeasy Blood Extraction Kit. V is pruned by 5 bases and J by 2 bases, leaving 11 bases of the junction without a gene match. Spanning cysteine to phenylalanine, the CDR3 consists of 16 amino acids. The CDR3 DNA has 48 bases and is translated from base 1. CDR1 and CDR2, looked up from the germline V gene, are KGHSH and LQKENI. Receptor libraries were prepared by the immunoSEQ multiplex PCR assay. For the multiplex PCR, a mixture combining 60 forward primers for TCR Vbeta segments and 13 reverse primers for TCR Jbeta segments was used. The CDR3 region of rearranged TCR beta genes was amplified from genomic DNA with a multiplex PCR assay. The Illumina HiSeq System was used to sequence the amplified TCR beta libraries as 87-base-pair reads. Concerning the study's data processing: A later analysis tallied about 77 million unique TCR beta chains across the 700 or so repertoires, and around 9.9 million of those chains were shared by two or more donors. To remove PCR and sequencing errors, raw reads were error-corrected and collapsed into unique sequences using a nearest-neighbor algorithm that merged closely related sequences. CDR3 sequences were aligned to IMGT reference sequences to assign V, D and J gene segments. For a sequence to be retained, a match of at least six nucleotides was required to both a V gene segment and a J gene segment. Rearrangements were classified as productive when the CDR3 lacked stop codons and remained in frame with V and J, and all other rearrangements were classified as non-productive. Following IMGT convention, CDR3 was defined as the stretch from the second conserved V-encoded cysteine up to the conserved J-encoded phenylalanine. Sequences without an unambiguous match to a single V gene segment were excluded from the earlier analysis of 450 to 750 of the donors. An earlier analysis of 550 to 650 of the donors classified V segments as functional when productive rearrangements were above 56.7% and as segregating when the standard deviation between donors was above 5%. A statistical classification framework was built for diagnosing cytomegalovirus status from the catalog of TCR beta chain sequences. V and J gene assignment, in a later analysis, came from comparing TCR nucleotide sequences with IMGT/GENE-DB human TR gene sequences. Using the TCRdist pipeline, a later analysis assigned CDR3 sequences along with most-parsimonious VDJ recombination scenarios. In a later analysis, each TCR beta chain was defined by its CDR3 amino acid sequence together with its V-gene family, and reads lacking a unique V-gene family were excluded. To address suspected cross-contamination and a sequencing artifact, a later analysis removed around 600 highly shared, low-generation-probability nucleotide sequences. A later analysis calculated a clonal expansion index for each public chain from normalized within-repertoire ranks of inferred template counts. A later analysis computed generation probabilities with a VDJ recombination model fitted to out-of-frame rearrangements, and checked the results against IGoR. In a later analysis, TCR-TCR, TCR-HLA and TCR-CMV co-occurrence was scored with hypergeometric tests, and a repertoire-size bias correction was applied to TCR pairs. False discovery rates were estimated in a later analysis by permuting HLA or CMV assignments 20 times. A later analysis grouped co-occurring TCRs with DBSCAN, adding TCRdist sequence similarity when clustering within HLA-allele-positive subsets. Co-occurrence clustering excluded repertoires with fewer than 30,000 or more than 120,000 public chains, plus five with anomalous nucleotide sharing. TCRdb took this table from immuneACCESS and kept in-frame rearrangements with V and J called. Such tables lack part of the clones; where checked against another copy, unresolved V genes explain under half of the gap, and the rest is unexplained. The DNA was the basis for D and trimming; V, J and clone size are from that table. The sample table lists just over 150,000 clones, under 80% of them with a count of one. More than 1.1% of the sample comes from the top ten.

The rearrangement joined TRBV18 to TRBJ1-1, with 7 junctional bases fitting TRBD1. The specimen was PBMCs. The TCR sequence derives from a woman aged 30 to 39 in good health and CMV-seronegative. The CDR3 reads CASSTSTGTLNTEAFF. In nucleotides, the sequence is TGTGCCAGCTCAACGTCGACAGGGACTTTAAACACTGAAGCTTTCTTT. The reference TRBV18 and TRBJ1-1 proteins fill in what lies around the CDR3, so the full variable domain reads NAGVMQNPRHLVRRRGQEARLRCSPMKGHSHVYWYRQLPEEGLKFMVYLQKENIIDESGMPKERFSAEFPKEGPSILRIQQVVRGDSAAYFCASSTSTGTLNTEAFFGQGTRLTVV.